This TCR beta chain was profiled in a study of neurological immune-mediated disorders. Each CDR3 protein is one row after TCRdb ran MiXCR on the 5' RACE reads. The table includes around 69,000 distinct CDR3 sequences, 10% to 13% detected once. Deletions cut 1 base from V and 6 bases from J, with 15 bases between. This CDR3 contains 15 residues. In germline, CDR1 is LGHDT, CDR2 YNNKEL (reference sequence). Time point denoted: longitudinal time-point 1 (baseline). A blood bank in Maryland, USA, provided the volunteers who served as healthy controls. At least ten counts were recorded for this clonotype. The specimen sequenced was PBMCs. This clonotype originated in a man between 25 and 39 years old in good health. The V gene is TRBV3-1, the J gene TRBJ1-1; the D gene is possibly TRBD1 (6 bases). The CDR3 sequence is CASSQAQTGRPEAFF. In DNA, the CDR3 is TGTGCCAGCAGCCAAGCCCAGACAGGCCGCCCTGAAGCTTTCTTT.